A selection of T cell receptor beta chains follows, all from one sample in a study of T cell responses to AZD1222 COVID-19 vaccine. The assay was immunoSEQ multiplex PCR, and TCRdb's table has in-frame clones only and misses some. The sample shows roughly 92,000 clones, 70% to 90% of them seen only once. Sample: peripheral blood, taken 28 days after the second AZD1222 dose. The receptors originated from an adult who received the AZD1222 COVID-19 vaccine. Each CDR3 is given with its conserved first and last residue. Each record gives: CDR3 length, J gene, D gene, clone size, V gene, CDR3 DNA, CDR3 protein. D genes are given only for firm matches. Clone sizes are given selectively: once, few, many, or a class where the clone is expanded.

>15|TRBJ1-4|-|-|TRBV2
TGTGCCAGCGAGCAGGAGGCGGGAACTAATGAAAAACTGTTTTTT
CASEQEAGTNEKLFF
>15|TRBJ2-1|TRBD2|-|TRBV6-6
TGTGCCAGCAGTTCCGGACTAGCGGGGGACAATGAGCAGTTCTTC
CASSSGLAGDNEQFF
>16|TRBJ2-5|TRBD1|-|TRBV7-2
TGTGCCAGCAGCTTAGGGGGCCGACAGGGGGCAGAGACCCAGTACTTC
CASSLGGRQGAETQYF
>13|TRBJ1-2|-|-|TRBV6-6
TGTGCCAGCAGTTACTCGGGAGACTATGGCTACACCTTC
CASSYSGDYGYTF
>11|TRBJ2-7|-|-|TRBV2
TGTGCCAGCAGTGAGGGCTACGAGCAGTACTTC
CASSEGYEQYF
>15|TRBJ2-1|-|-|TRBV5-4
TGTGCCAGCAGCTTGGACCAGACTCCCTACAATGAGCAGTTCTTC
CASSLDQTPYNEQFF
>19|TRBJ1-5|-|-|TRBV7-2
TGTGCCAGCAGCTTACTCCAGTCTGGGGGTCAGGATAGCAATCAGCCCCAGCATTTT
CASSLLQSGGQDSNQPQHF
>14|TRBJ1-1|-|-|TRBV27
TGTGCCAGCTACGAAGGGGGGAGGGACACTGAAGCTTTCTTT
CASYEGGRDTEAFF
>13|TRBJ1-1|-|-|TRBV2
TGTGCCAGCAGTGGCGAGGGATCCACTGAAGCTTTCTTT
CASSGEGSTEAFF
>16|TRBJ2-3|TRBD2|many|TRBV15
TGTGCCACCAGCAGACCTCAAGCGGGGGTCGGAGATACGCAGTATTTT
CATSRPQAGVGDTQYF
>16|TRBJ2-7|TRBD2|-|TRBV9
TGTGCCAGCAGCGTAGGCGAGGTAGGGACTAGCGACGAGCAGTACTTC
CASSVGEVGTSDEQYF
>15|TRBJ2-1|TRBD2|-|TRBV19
TGTGCCAGTAGTACTCCGGGACTAGCGAGGAATGAGCAGTTCTTC
CASSTPGLARNEQFF
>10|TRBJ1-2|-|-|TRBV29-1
TGCAGCGTTGATGGGGACGGCTACACCTTC
CSVDGDGYTF
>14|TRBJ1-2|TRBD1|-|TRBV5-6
TGTGCCAGCAGCATTGGGACAGGGTTCGTTGGCTACACCTTC
CASSIGTGFVGYTF